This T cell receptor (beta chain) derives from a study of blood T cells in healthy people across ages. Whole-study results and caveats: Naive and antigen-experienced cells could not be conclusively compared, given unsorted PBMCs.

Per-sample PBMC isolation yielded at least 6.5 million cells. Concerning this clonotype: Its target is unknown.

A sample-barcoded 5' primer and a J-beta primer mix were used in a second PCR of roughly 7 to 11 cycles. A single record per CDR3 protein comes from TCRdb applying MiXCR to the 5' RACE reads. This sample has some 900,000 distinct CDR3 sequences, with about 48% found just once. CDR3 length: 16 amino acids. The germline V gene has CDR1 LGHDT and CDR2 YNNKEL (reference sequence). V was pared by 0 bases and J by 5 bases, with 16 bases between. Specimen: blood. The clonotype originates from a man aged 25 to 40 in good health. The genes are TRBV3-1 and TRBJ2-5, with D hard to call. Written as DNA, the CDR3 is TGTGCCAGCAGCCAAGATTACGTTGGGGTGAGGGAGACCCAGTACTTC. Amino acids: CASSQDYVGVRETQYF.